This entry is about one T cell receptor beta chain. Its target is not known. The sample belongs to a study of blood T cells in healthy people across ages. Findings of the study overall: More naive CD4+ cells and higher diversity marked long-lived donors relative to aged donors.

Alongside a J-beta primer mix, a sample-barcoded 5' primer served in a second PCR lasting 7 to 11 cycles. MiXCR, applied by TCRdb to the 5' RACE reads, yields one record per CDR3 protein. The table lists some 890,000 distinct CDR3 sequences, 25% to 35% of them singletons, with roughly 10% in the top ten. The CDR3 is made up of 15 amino acids. Per germline, CDR1 DFQATT and CDR2 SNEGSKA (reference sequence). V shed 3 bases, J shed 1 base, and the junction held 6 bases outside the gene matches. This sample was also put to use in a study of T cells of mothers and their children. That investigation notes: At a rate of roughly 1.4 ug per 15 ul, cDNA synthesis received all of the extracted RNA. Per mother, over 9 million TCR beta CDR3 reads were obtained; per child, around 2.9 million.

V is TRBV20-1 and J is TRBJ2-1; 7 bases fit TRBD2. This TCR derives from a woman in her thirties or forties in good health. Input material: blood. CDR3 in amino acids: CSARRAGRSYNEQFF. The CDR3 DNA reads as TGCAGTGCTAGGCGAGCGGGAAGGTCCTACAATGAGCAGTTCTTC.